The source of this T cell receptor beta chain is a study of T cells in Graves' hyperthyroidism and ophthalmopathy. Amplified regions were TCR beta CDR3 sequences from RNA transcripts. RT-PCR in the first round (using the HTBI primer set) targeted the TCR CDR3. TCRdb processed the multiplex PCR reads anew with MiXCR; each CDR3 protein has one entry. The table shows around 490,000 distinct CDR3 sequences, with approximately 20% occurring only once. This clonotype was counted ten times or more. Germline V lookup: CDR1 MNHNS, CDR2 SASEGT. The CDR3 runs 15 residues. Between the trimmed V and J ends, which lost 3 bases and 4 bases, there was a span of 15 bases.

The sequenced sample consisted of blood. V gene TRBV6-1 combines with J gene TRBJ1-2; D unresolved. This clonotype was obtained from a man aged 35 to 55 with Graves' ophthalmopathy. The CDR3 sequence: CASSDENAGGYGYTF. CDR3 in DNA: TGTGCCAGCAGTGACGAGAATGCGGGCGGCTATGGCTACACCTTC.